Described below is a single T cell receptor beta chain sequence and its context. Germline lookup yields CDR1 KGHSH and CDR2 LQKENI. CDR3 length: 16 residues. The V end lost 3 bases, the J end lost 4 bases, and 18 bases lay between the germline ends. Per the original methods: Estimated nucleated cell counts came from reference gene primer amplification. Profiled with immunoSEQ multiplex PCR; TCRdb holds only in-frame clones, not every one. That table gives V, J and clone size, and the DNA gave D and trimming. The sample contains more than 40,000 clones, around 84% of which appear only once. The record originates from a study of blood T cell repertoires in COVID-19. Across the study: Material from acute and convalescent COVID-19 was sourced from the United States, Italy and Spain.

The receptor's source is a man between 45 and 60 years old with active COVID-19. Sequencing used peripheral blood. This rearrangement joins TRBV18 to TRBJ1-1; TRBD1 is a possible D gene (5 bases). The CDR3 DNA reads TGTGCCAGCTCACCCTCTCAGGGATGGCGTGGCACTGAAGCTTTCTTT. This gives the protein CASSPSQGWRGTEAFF.